This T cell receptor (beta chain) was sequenced during a study of T-cell memory formation after mild COVID-19. Study observations and caveats: Contracting CD8+ clones were enriched in EMRA, CD4+ mainly in CM and EM.

TCRdb redid the calling of the 5' RACE reads with MiXCR, one entry per CDR3 protein. Of about 350,000 distinct CDR3 sequences listed, around 13% are singletons. There are a few counts of this clonotype. The antigen remains undetermined. The CDR3 loop spans 13 amino acids. Trimming pared 0 bases from V and 4 bases from J, leaving 6 bases between. Germline lookup yields CDR1 MNHEY and CDR2 SMNVEV (reference sequence). The sequence came from a man between 18 and 29 years old who had mild COVID-19 (a few samples of this study predate the infection). Cell type and time point are not known. V gene TRBV27 combines with J gene TRBJ1-2, with D perhaps matching TRBD1 (6 bases). The material sequenced was PBMCs or a T cell subset sorted from them (not recorded which). The chain's CDR3 is CASSLSQGYGYTF. The CDR3 DNA sequence: TGTGCCAGCAGTTTATCACAGGGCTATGGCTACACCTTC.